The T cell receptor (beta chain) under discussion was sequenced for a study of blood T cell repertoires in COVID-19. Whole-study context: Acute-phase and convalescent COVID-19 samples originated in the United States, Italy and Spain. PBMCs, B-cell-depleted T cells, or T cells provided the cDNA or gDNA that made up the material.

Seattle participants joined during active infection and were tracked over time. Authors' analysis steps: Amplification with reference gene primers provided the estimates of nucleated cell counts. TCRdb keeps only in-frame clones here, not all; method: immunoSEQ multiplex PCR. That table gives V, J and clone size, and the DNA gave D and trimming. Here the sample spans about 350,000 clones, approximately 89% being singletons. V was shortened by 5 bases and J by 1 base, with 6 bases between the two germline ends. The germline CDR1 and CDR2 sequences are SGHDN and FVKESK. The CDR3 consists of 14 residues.

The V gene is TRBV14, the J gene TRBJ2-6; D gene uncertain. This TCR was recovered from a woman aged 60-75 years with COVID-19, enrolled during active disease. Sequenced: peripheral blood. CDR3 loop: CASSFLSGANVLTF. CDR3 bases: TGTGCCAGCAGCTTCCTGTCTGGGGCCAACGTCCTGACTTTC.